Below, 15 T cell receptor beta chains from the same sample are listed, as sequenced in a study of blood T cell repertoires in COVID-19. Generated by immunoSEQ multiplex PCR, the TCRdb table keeps only in-frame clones and is missing some. The sample holds roughly 250,000 clones; approximately 86% are singletons and the top ten take 2.6%. Input material: PBMCs or T cells enriched from blood (not recorded which). The receptors stem from a woman aged 25 to 45 with acute COVID-19.

The rearrangement uses TRBV4-3 and TRBJ1-6; D unresolved. V was clipped by 2 bases and J by 3 bases, with 17 bases between them. Germline loops: CDR1 LGHNA, CDR2 YSLEER. This CDR3 comprises 18 residues. The CDR3 is CASSQKALRPDYNSPLHF. Written as DNA, the CDR3 is TGCGCCAGCAGCCAAAAGGCCCTCAGGCCGGACTATAATTCACCCCTCCACTTT.

The chain uses TRBV7-2 and TRBJ1-2; D not resolved. V lost 5 bases and J 7 bases, leaving 11 bases between the germline ends. From germline, CDR1 is SGHTA and CDR2 FQGNSA. The CDR3 has 12 residues. CDR3 sequence (DNA): TGTGCCAGCAGCGCTCGGGAGGGTGGCTACACCTTC. Its protein product is CASSAREGGYTF.

The rearrangement uses TRBV10-2 and TRBJ1-1; perhaps TRBD1 as D (6 bases). Germline CDR1 WSHSY, CDR2 SAAADI. Trimming left V 5 bases short and J 0 bases short, with 10 bases between. This CDR3 contains 14 residues. As DNA, the CDR3 is TGCGCCAGCAGTCTACAGGGTGTGAACACTGAAGCTTTCTTT. Translating it yields CASSLQGVNTEAFF.

The CDR3 loop is CASTTGVGYEQYF. The DNA for the CDR3 is TGTGCCAGTACGACAGGGGTGGGCTACGAGCAGTACTTC. This rearrangement joins TRBV19 to TRBJ2-7, with 8 bases lining up with TRBD1. Germline V gene data show CDR1 as LNHDA and CDR2 as SQIVND (reference sequence). V was pared by 7 bases and J by 3 bases, with 5 bases of the junction left unmatched. The CDR3 spans 13 residues.

This sequence joins TRBV30 and TRBJ1-6, with D perhaps matching TRBD1 (5 bases). The CDR3 totals 12 residues. Germline CDR1 and CDR2: GTSNPN and SVGIG (reference sequence). V was cut by 5 bases and J by 3 bases, with 5 bases left in between. Written as DNA, the CDR3 is TGTGCCTGGGGACACTATAATTCACCCCTCCACTTT. Translating gives CAWGHYNSPLHF.

This clone was seen a few times. One end of the junction does not line up with germline, which may come from a read error. The chain uses TRBV5-1 and TRBJ1-1; D unresolved. Germline CDR1 reads SGHRS; CDR2 reads YFSETQ. This CDR3 region has 15 residues. This CDR3 reads CASSLTYSLKTEAFF. The CDR3 DNA is TGCGCCAGCAGCTTGACCTACTCCCTGAAGACTGAAGCTTTCTTT.

This chain links TRBV13 with TRBJ2-3; D is perhaps TRBD2 (6 bases). The CDR3 runs to 15 residues. Germline loops: CDR1 PRHDT, CDR2 FYEKMQ (reference sequence). The germline V and J ends were trimmed by 4 bases and 1 base, with 12 bases remaining between them. CDR3 sequence: CASSSQERGTDTQYF. Written as DNA, the CDR3 is TGTGCCAGCAGCTCCCAGGAGCGGGGCACAGATACGCAGTATTTT. Supplemented by reference TRBV13 and TRBJ2-3, the full variable domain reads AAGVIQSPRHLIKEKRETATLKCYPIPRHDTVYWYQQGPGQDPQFLISFYEKMQSDKGSIPDRFSAQQFSDYHSELNMSSLELGDSALYFCASSSQERGTDTQYFGPGTRLTVL.

This chain connects TRBV5-1 to TRBJ1-1; D not certain. V was cut by 0 bases and J by 1 base, with 13 bases left in between. The CDR3 is 16 amino acids. Per germline, CDR1 SGHRS and CDR2 YFSETQ. The CDR3 DNA is TGCGCCAGCAGCTTGGGTGCGGGCGGCTCGAACACTGAAGCTTTCTTT. Protein sequence: CASSLGAGGSNTEAFF.

The V and J genes are TRBV30 and TRBJ1-2, with D possibly matching TRBD1 (5 bases). Germline CDR1 GTSNPN, CDR2 SVGIG (reference sequence). The CDR3 length is 12 residues. The CDR3 spells CMEGTPLYGYTF. CDR3 in DNA: TGTATGGAGGGGACTCCCCTCTATGGCTACACCTTC.

The chain has TRBV29-1 and TRBJ1-1, with D perhaps matching TRBD1 (5 bases). Trimming removed 6 bases from V and 4 bases from J, with 12 bases in between. CDR1 SQVTM and CDR2 ANQGSEA come from the germline V gene. The CDR3 loop spans 12 amino acids. The CDR3 reads CSVRQGLTEAFF. CDR3 nucleotide sequence: TGCAGCGTGCGGCAGGGCCTCACTGAAGCTTTCTTT.

The CDR3 nucleotides are TGTGCCAGCAGCTTTCAGGGCTCTGGAAACACCATATATTTT. It translates to CASSFQGSGNTIYF. The V gene is TRBV13, the J gene TRBJ1-3, with D possibly matching TRBD1 (5 bases). Per germline, CDR1 PRHDT and CDR2 FYEKMQ (reference sequence). The CDR3 contains 14 residues. The V end was cut by 3 bases, the J end by 0 bases, with 6 bases between.

The CDR3 coding sequence is TGTGCCAGCTCACCACGGCGGGACAGGGATGAAAAACTGTTTTTT. Protein product: CASSPRRDRDEKLFF. The rearrangement uses TRBV18 and TRBJ1-4, with 9 nucleotides matching TRBD1. In germline, CDR1 is KGHSH, CDR2 LQKENI. The ends lost 1 base at V and 6 bases at J; junction bases unmatched: 3. The CDR3 runs to 15 residues.

This chain links TRBV4-1 with TRBJ1-2; weak D call: TRBD1 (5 bases). The germline V gene encodes CDR1 MGHRA and CDR2 YSYEKL. Trimming cost V 7 bases and J 4 bases, with 16 bases left between them. The CDR3 is 14 residues long. The CDR3 region has the DNA TGCGCCAGCACCCCCACCCCGCAGGGCTATGGCTACACCTTC. This gives the protein CASTPTPQGYGYTF.

This rearrangement joins TRBV14 to TRBJ1-5; tentative D call: TRBD1 (5 bases). The CDR3 spans 15 residues. Germline V lookup: CDR1 SGHDN, CDR2 FVKESK. Between the trimmed V and J ends, which lost 4 bases and 4 bases, there was a span of 14 bases. The chain's CDR3 is CASSLGGGVNQPQHF. For the CDR3, the DNA is TGTGCCAGCAGCCTCGGGGGGGGTGTTAATCAGCCCCAGCATTTT.

This clone was recorded only once. The CDR3 region is CASSGTGYQPQHF. Written as DNA, the CDR3 is TGCGCCAGCAGTGGGACAGGGTATCAGCCCCAGCATTTT. The rearrangement links TRBV10-1 to TRBJ1-5, with TRBD1 matching over 8 bases. Germline CDR1 and CDR2: WNHNN and SYGVQD (reference sequence). The CDR3 is made up of 13 amino acids. V lost 4 bases, J lost 5 bases, and 1 base stayed unmatched.